The source of this TCR beta chain is a study of blood T cell repertoires in COVID-19. Whole-study context: Sources were T cells, B-cell-depleted T cells, or PBMCs; the material itself was cDNA or gDNA.

Per the study methods: Cell counts per sample came from amplifying reference gene primers. Only in-frame clones appear in the TCRdb table, and some are missing; sequencing was by immunoSEQ multiplex PCR. That table is the source of V, J and clone size, and D and trimming were worked out from the DNA. The sample includes under 150,000 clones, around 87% of them seen just once. V lost 0 bases to trimming and J lost 4 bases, with 7 bases between them. This CDR3 is 13 amino acids long. CDR1 and CDR2 from the germline V gene are SGHDT and YYEEEE. J is TRBJ1-2 and V is TRBV5-6; D remains ambiguous. Sample: peripheral blood. The receptor was derived from a man aged 65-85 years with active COVID-19. This CDR3 reads CASSLEQIYGYTF. The DNA of the CDR3 is TGTGCCAGCAGCTTGGAACAGATCTATGGCTACACCTTC.